These T cell receptor beta chains were read from a single sample in a study of T cell responses to AZD1222 COVID-19 vaccine. The table came from immunoSEQ multiplex PCR; TCRdb's copy has only in-frame clones and leaves some out. Seen here are approximately 100,000 clones, 85% to 90% observed once, and the top ten hold about a sixth. The sample consisted of peripheral blood, taken on day 0 of AZD1222 vaccination. These receptors originate from an adult in good health. Each CDR3 is given with its conserved first and last residue. Each record gives: D gene, clone size, V gene, J gene, CDR3 DNA, CDR3 protein. A D gene is named only where the DNA matches it firmly. Size tells how often a clone was seen (once, few, many) or the class of an expanded clone, and some rows leave it out.

-	-	TRBV10-3	TRBJ2-3	TGTGCCATCAGTGAGGCAGGGGGGCGGACGCAGTATTTT	CAISEAGGRTQYF
-	-	TRBV29-1	TRBJ2-5	TGCAGCGTTGCTGTAGCGGCTCAAGAGACCCAGTACTTC	CSVAVAAQETQYF
-	-	TRBV27	TRBJ1-2	TGTGCCAGCCGCGGCAGGAGTAACTATGGCTACACCTTC	CASRGRSNYGYTF
TRBD2	-	TRBV24-1	TRBJ2-1	TGTGCCACCAGTGACCCCACAAGCGGGAGCTCCTACAATGAGCAGTTCTTC	CATSDPTSGSSYNEQFF
TRBD2	-	TRBV27	TRBJ2-5	TGTGCCAGCAGTTTACTTCGAGCGGGAGGGCAAGAGACCCAGTACTTC	CASSLLRAGGQETQYF
TRBD1	-	TRBV19	TRBJ1-6	TGTGCCAGTAAACCGCAGGGGGATTCACCCCTCCACTTT	CASKPQGDSPLHF
-	-	TRBV10-3	TRBJ2-5	TGTGCCAGCCGACCGAGTGGCCAAGAGACCCAGTACTTC	CASRPSGQETQYF
TRBD2	-	TRBV7-9	TRBJ2-1	TGTGCCAGCAGCTTAGCGGCTAGCGGGTTGTTGAGTGAGCAGTTCTTC	CASSLAASGLLSEQFF
TRBD2	-	TRBV6-1	TRBJ2-7	TGTGCCAGCAGTGAAGTTGTTACTAGCGGAGCCTACGAGCAGTACTTC	CASSEVVTSGAYEQYF
-	-	TRBV5-1	TRBJ2-1	TGCGCCAGCAGCACTTTGACAGCCGATGAGCAGTTCTTC	CASSTLTADEQFF
-	-	TRBV2	TRBJ1-6	TGTGCCAGCAGTGAGCGAGGATATAATTCACCCCTCCACTTT	CASSERGYNSPLHF
-	-	TRBV19	TRBJ2-2	TGTGCCAGTAGATCTCAGGGAAACACCGGGGAGCTGTTTTTT	CASRSQGNTGELFF
TRBD1	-	TRBV5-1	TRBJ1-4	TGCGCCAGCAGCTTAGGACAGGGTGATGAAAAACTGTTTTTT	CASSLGQGDEKLFF
-	-	TRBV10-1	TRBJ2-7	TGCGCCAGCAGTGCACGGGGGCAAGGGTACGAGCAGTACTTC	CASSARGQGYEQYF
-	-	TRBV28	TRBJ1-5	TGTGCCAGCAGCCAACAGGGATCGGGTCAGCCCCAGCATTTT	CASSQQGSGQPQHF
TRBD2	-	TRBV5-1	TRBJ2-7	TGCGCCAGCAGCTTGGAAGCGGGACTAGCGGGAGTGATTTCTTACGAGCAGTACTTC	CASSLEAGLAGVISYEQYF
-	-	TRBV27	TRBJ2-5	TGTGCCAGCAGTTTAGGAGGGTGGGAAGGAGGGACCCAGTACTTC	CASSLGGWEGGTQYF
-	few	TRBV5-6	TRBJ1-2	TGTGCCAGCAGCTTCAACAGGGTTACCTATGGCTACACCTTC	CASSFNRVTYGYTF
-	-	TRBV3-1/TRBV3-2	TRBJ2-3	TGTGCCAGCAGCCAAAATAGCGTAAGCACAGATACGCAGTATTTT	CASSQNSVSTDTQYF
-	-	TRBV7-9	TRBJ2-1	TGTGCCAGCAGCTTAGCCCTCGGGAGAGGGTACAATGAGCAGTTCTTC	CASSLALGRGYNEQFF
-	-	TRBV3-1/TRBV3-2	TRBJ1-1	TGTGCCAGCAGCCAAGTCGGGGGGCAGAACACTGAAGCTTTCTTT	CASSQVGGQNTEAFF
-	-	TRBV21-1	TRBJ1-1	TGTGCCAGCAGCAAGGGGGGCGGTAACACTGAAGCTTTCTTT	CASSKGGGNTEAFF
-	-	TRBV10-3	TRBJ2-7	TGTGCCATCAGTGGGCTAGCATCCTACGAGCAGTACTTC	CAISGLASYEQYF
-	-	TRBV19	TRBJ2-4	TGTGCCAGTAGTATAGTTCGGGGGAACATTCAGTACTTC	CASSIVRGNIQYF
-	-	TRBV10-3	TRBJ2-7	TGTGCCACCTCAGGTCATGTTGGCTACGAGCAGTACTTC	CATSGHVGYEQYF
TRBD1	-	TRBV18	TRBJ1-2	TGTGCCAGCTCACCATACGGACAGGACTATGGCTACACCTTC	CASSPYGQDYGYTF
-	-	TRBV7-8	TRBJ2-5	TGTGCCAGCAGCCCCTTGCCTAGCGGGACAGGGCTACAAGAGACCCAGTACTTC	CASSPLPSGTGLQETQYF
-	-	TRBV7-2	TRBJ1-5	TGTGCCAGCAGCACGCGGACCAATCAGCCCCAGCATTTT	CASSTRTNQPQHF
-	-	TRBV4-1	TRBJ1-2	TGCGCCAGCAGCCAAGAACCCGCTCCCTTTAACTATGGCTACACCTTC	CASSQEPAPFNYGYTF
TRBD2	-	TRBV14	TRBJ2-7	TGTGCCAGCAGCCACGGTCTTCGTAGCGGGAGGGCCGACCACGAGCAGTACTTC	CASSHGLRSGRADHEQYF
-	-	TRBV19	TRBJ1-5	TGTGCCAGTAGTATTACGTGGGACGGCAATCAGCCCCAGCATTTT	CASSITWDGNQPQHF
TRBD2	-	TRBV19	TRBJ2-7	TGTGCCAGTAGTATTCAGGGAGGGAGATCCCACGAGCAGTACTTC	CASSIQGGRSHEQYF
-	-	TRBV10-3	TRBJ2-7	TGTGCCATCAGTGCCGGGTCCGGAGACCACGAGCAGTACTTC	CAISAGSGDHEQYF
TRBD2	-	TRBV10-3	TRBJ2-3	TGTGCCATCAAAGACGGGGGGGCATTGGATACGCAGTATTTT	CAIKDGGALDTQYF
TRBD1	-	TRBV3-1/TRBV3-2	TRBJ2-5	TGTGCCAGCAGTCTACCCGGGACAGGGGAAGAGACCCAGTACTTC	CASSLPGTGEETQYF
-	-	TRBV20-1	TRBJ1-1	TGCAGTGCTAGTTCCGATTACTTTGAAGCTTTCTTT	CSASSDYFEAFF
-	-	TRBV27	TRBJ2-2	TGTGCCAGCAGTCCCCTTATAGGCACCGGGGAGCTGTTTTTT	CASSPLIGTGELFF
-	-	TRBV11-2	TRBJ1-1	TGTGCCAGCAGCTTAGGCGGGGGGAATACTGAAGCTTTCTTT	CASSLGGGNTEAFF
-	-	TRBV11-3	TRBJ2-7	TGTGCCAGCAGCTTGACTATTTGGACAGCCTCCTACGAGCAGTACTTC	CASSLTIWTASYEQYF
-	-	TRBV7-9	TRBJ2-1	TGTGCCAGCAGCTTAGTGGGCAATGAGCAGTTCTTC	CASSLVGNEQFF
-	-	TRBV7-9	TRBJ2-7	TGTGCCAGCAGCTCCCACACGTCGGGACCGACCTACGAGCAGTACTTC	CASSSHTSGPTYEQYF
TRBD2	-	TRBV15	TRBJ2-3	TGTGCCACCAGCGCACGGACTAGCGGGACATACACAGATACGCAGTATTTT	CATSARTSGTYTDTQYF
-	-	TRBV5-1	TRBJ1-4	TGCGCCAGCAGCTTGGGGGACGGGGCAGCAAAACTGTTTTTT	CASSLGDGAAKLFF